One sample yielded the 18 T cell receptor beta chains listed below, sequenced in a study of blood T cell repertoires in COVID-19 (TCRdb year 2020). The receptor library was made with the immunoSEQ multiplex PCR assay. Imported from immuneACCESS, the table was reduced by TCRdb to in-frame sequences with V and J called. These copies leave out some clones; in studies compared against another copy, an unresolved V gene accounts for under half, and the cause of the remainder is not known. Recorded for this sample are about 130,000 clones; more than 70% of them occurred a single time. The leading ten clones occupy less than 4.5% of the sample. The specimen was peripheral blood. The receptors were gathered from a woman aged 55-75 years with acute or convalescent COVID-19.

The V gene is TRBV19, the J gene TRBJ1-5; D is uncertain. The CDR3 extends over 13 amino acids. The V end was cut by 3 bases, the J end by 7 bases, with 10 bases between. Germline V CDR1 and CDR2: LNHDA, SQIVND (reference sequence). The chain's CDR3 is CASSMRGNQPQHF. CDR3 nucleotides: TGTGCCAGTAGTATGAGAGGGAACCAGCCCCAGCATTTT.

This rearrangement joins TRBV5-1 to TRBJ1-2; perhaps TRBD1 as D (5 bases). V gave up 2 bases and J gave up 6 bases, with 8 bases separating them. The CDR3 has 12 amino acids. Per the germline V gene, CDR1 is SGHRS and CDR2 is YFSETQ. CDR3 loop: CASSFQGDGYTF. In DNA, the CDR3 is TGCGCCAGCAGCTTTCAAGGGGATGGCTACACCTTC.

The chain carries TRBV20-1 and TRBJ1-3; D unclear. The germline CDR1 and CDR2 sequences are DFQATT and SNEGSKA (reference sequence). With 3 bases removed from V and 0 bases from J, the gap between germline ends came to 9 bases. This CDR3 is 14 amino acids long. CDR3 sequence (DNA): TGCAGTGCTAGTCGGGATTCCTCTGGAAACACCATATATTTT. The encoded protein is CSASRDSSGNTIYF.

The chain is built from TRBV7-9 and TRBJ1-3; 7 bases map to TRBD1. This CDR3 is built from 16 residues. CDR1 is SEHNR, CDR2 FQNEAQ, per germline (reference sequence). The V gene end was trimmed by 5 bases and the J gene end by 4 bases; junction bases not matched to a gene: 11. As DNA, the CDR3 is TGTGCCAGCAGCCAACCGACAGGGTCGGAAGGAAACACCATATATTTT. Its translation: CASSQPTGSEGNTIYF.

The chain couples TRBV6-5 to TRBJ1-1, with 7 positions matching TRBD1. The CDR3 length is 14 residues. Germline assignment: CDR1 MNHEY and CDR2 SVGAGI. After removal of 6 bases from V and 1 base from J, the junction contained 5 bases not matched to a gene. CDR3 in DNA: TGTGCCAGCAGGGCCGGGACAGCGAACACTGAAGCTTTCTTT. Translated: CASRAGTANTEAFF.

The chain is built from TRBV19 and TRBJ1-5; D unresolved. V was trimmed by 7 bases and J by 5 bases, leaving 9 bases between them. Germline V lookup: CDR1 LNHDA, CDR2 SQIVND (reference sequence). CDR3 length equals 12 residues. The CDR3 region has the DNA TGTGCCAGTACAGCAGGTGATCAGCCCCAGCATTTT. It codes for CASTAGDQPQHF.

A word on this clone: Additional DNA sequences in this sample encode the identical CDR3. This rearrangement joins TRBV5-1 to TRBJ1-1; D might be TRBD1 (5 bases). Trimming took off 0 bases at V and 5 bases at J, with 11 bases between the two ends. Per germline, CDR1 SGHRS and CDR2 YFSETQ. The CDR3 consists of 14 residues. The CDR3 loop reads CASSLASGGTEAFF. CDR3 bases: TGCGCCAGCAGCTTGGCCTCGGGGGGGACTGAAGCTTTCTTT.

V and J are TRBV21-1 and TRBJ2-7; the D call TRBD1 from the table was never checked on the DNA. TRBV21-1 is tagged as a pseudogene. This CDR3 has 14 residues. The CDR3, as DNA: TGTGCCAGCAGCGACAGGGGGGCCTACTACGAGCAGTACGTC. It translates to CASSDRGAYYEQYV.

This clone was picked up one time. The chain links TRBV6-2 or TRBV6-3 to TRBJ1-2; no definite D call. The germline CDR1 and CDR2 sequences are MNHEY and SVGEGT. Trimming pared 6 bases from V and 4 bases from J, leaving 15 bases between. This CDR3 has 14 residues. The CDR3 bases are TGTGCCAGCAGCCTCGCGGGGTATGGCTATGGCTACACCTTC. It is translated as CASSLAGYGYGYTF.

The chain employs TRBV19 and TRBJ1-1; 7 positions match TRBD1. Looked up from germline, CDR1 is LNHDA and CDR2 is SQIVND (reference sequence). V was pared by 5 bases and J by 2 bases, with 5 bases of the junction left unmatched. This CDR3 region has 14 residues. In DNA form, the CDR3 reads TGTGCCAGTAGTGTACAGGGGTATAACACTGAAGCTTTCTTT. It codes for CASSVQGYNTEAFF. The entire variable domain, with the rest obtained from reference TRBV19 and TRBJ1-1, is as follows: DGGITQSPKYLFRKEGQNVTLSCEQNLNHDAMYWYRQDPGQGLRLIYYSQIVNDFQKGDIAEGYSVSREKKESFPLTVTSAQKNPTAFYLCASSVQGYNTEAFFGQGTRLTVV.

This clone was seen once. V gene TRBV10-3 combines with J gene TRBJ2-7, with unresolved D. Trimming took 2 bases from V and 7 from J, leaving 9 bases between them. Germline V gives CDR1 ENHRY, CDR2 SYGVKD. CDR3 length: 12 amino acids. The CDR3 sequence: CAISEEAREQYV. The CDR3 DNA reads TGTGCCATCAGTGAGGAAGCGAGGGAGCAGTACGTC.

J is TRBJ2-1 and V is TRBV21-1; no check of the table's D call, TRBD2, against the DNA was made. TRBV21-1 is annotated as a pseudogene. The CDR3 runs 15 residues. The CDR3 sequence is CASSKTSGLNNEQFF. In nucleotides, the CDR3 is TGTGCCAGCAGCAAAACTAGCGGACTAAACAATGAGCAGTTCTTC.

This chain uses TRBV24-1 with TRBJ1-2; 11 positions match TRBD1. The junction had 9 bases not matched to a gene; V was cut back by 5 bases and J by 2 bases. Germline assignment: CDR1 KGHDR and CDR2 SFDVKD. The CDR3 is made up of 17 amino acids. CDR3 loop: CATSGLSGTGGNYGYTF. The CDR3 DNA reads TGTGCCACCAGTGGGTTATCGGGGACAGGGGGAAACTATGGCTACACCTTC.

This clone has a single count. In nucleotides, the CDR3 is TGTGCCAGCAGTCTAACAGGGACCACTGGGGATACGCAGTATTTT. Its translation is CASSLTGTTGDTQYF. The rearrangement links TRBV2 to TRBJ2-3, with D possibly matching TRBD1 (6 bases). The CDR3 contains 15 residues. Trimming cost V 5 bases and J 6 bases, with 18 bases left between them. Germline CDR1 SNHLY, CDR2 FYNNEI.

The chain uses TRBV19 and TRBJ1-1; the D is unclear. The V end was cut by 2 bases, the J end by 5 bases, with 12 bases between. The CDR3 is 14 residues long. Germline-derived CDR1 and CDR2 are LNHDA and SQIVND (reference sequence). The CDR3 spells CASSILAPGTEAFF. CDR3 coding DNA: TGTGCCAGTAGTATACTAGCCCCGGGGACTGAAGCTTTCTTT.

J is TRBJ1-1 and V is TRBV19; 8 positions match TRBD1. The CDR3 length is 13 residues. Unmatched junction bases numbered 7, after V lost 9 bases and J lost 4 bases. The germline gives CDR1 LNHDA, CDR2 SQIVND (reference sequence). CDR3 sequence: CASQGQGITEAFF. The DNA for the CDR3 is TGTGCCAGCCAAGGACAGGGTATCACTGAAGCTTTCTTT.

This rearrangement joins TRBV20-1 to TRBJ2-1; 12 bases map to TRBD2. There are 20 residues in the CDR3. Germline V gene data show CDR1 as DFQATT and CDR2 as SNEGSKA (reference sequence). The V segment lost 3 bases and the J segment 10 bases; nucleotides outside the gene matches: 25. The CDR3 DNA follows: TGCAGTGCTAGTCACCTTGGACTAGCGGGATTGGACCCTTTCAACCGGGAGCAGTTCTTC. Its protein product is CSASHLGLAGLDPFNREQFF.

This clone appeared a single time. The chain carries TRBV19 and TRBJ1-4, with D hard to call. Between the trimmed V and J ends, which lost 4 bases and 3 bases, there was a span of 6 bases. CDR1 LNHDA and CDR2 SQIVND come from the germline V gene (reference sequence). The CDR3 sequence is 13 residues long. In DNA form, the CDR3 reads TGTGCCAGTAGTAGGCAAGCTAATGAAAAACTGTTTTTT. It encodes CASSRQANEKLFF.